This T cell receptor beta chain emerged from a study of cytomegalovirus exposure and HLA in healthy donors. The CDR3 is made up of 16 amino acids. Germline-derived CDR1 and CDR2 are KGHSH and LQKENI. The V gene end was trimmed by 5 bases and the J gene end by 4 bases; junction bases not matched to a gene: 7. It was with 60 Vbeta and 13 Jbeta primers that the PCR ran. Clones were sequenced by immunoSEQ multiplex PCR, and TCRdb holds only the in-frame ones, with some missing. The top ten hold 1.7% of the sample, which has 200,000 to 250,000 clones, more than 65% seen once. This TCR derives from a man aged 50 to 60 in good health and CMV-seronegative. The specimen sequenced was PBMCs. This sequence joins TRBV18 and TRBJ2-6, with 8 bases matching TRBD1. CDR3 nucleotide sequence: TGTGCCAGCTCATGGCAGGGGGCGTCAGGGGCCAACGTCCTGACTTTC. Translating gives CASSWQGASGANVLTF.